Following are 23 T cell receptor beta chains from one sample sequenced in a study of cytomegalovirus exposure and HLA in healthy donors (dated by TCRdb to between 2016 and 2019). Libraries came from the immunoSEQ multiplex PCR assay. The table comes from immuneACCESS by way of TCRdb, which keeps in-frame sequences with V and J called. Part of the clones is missing from these tables; in studies checked, under half for an unresolved V gene and the rest for unknown reasons. The sample table shows over 150,000 clones, and approximately 86% are seen once. More than 2% of the sample comes from the top ten. The sequenced sample consisted of PBMCs. The receptors stem from a woman between 18 and 29 years old in good health and CMV-seronegative.

The chain uses TRBV10-3 and TRBJ1-5; 9 bases line up with TRBD1. Germline trimming cut 6 bases from V and 5 bases from J; bases unmatched to any gene: 8. Germline CDR1 ENHRY, CDR2 SYGVKD. The CDR3 length is 15 residues. CDR3 protein: CAISEDRGWDQPQHF. The CDR3 DNA sequence: TGTGCCATCAGCGAGGACAGGGGATGGGATCAGCCCCAGCATTTT.

The rearrangement uses TRBV4-1 and TRBJ2-3; 7 nucleotides agree with TRBD1. CDR3 length: 15 residues. Germline trimming cut 7 bases from V and 0 bases from J; bases unmatched to any gene: 7. Germline CDR1 is MGHRA and CDR2 is YSYEKL. CDR3 sequence (DNA): TGCGCCAGCACCCCGGGACAGATTAGCACAGATACGCAGTATTTT. Its protein product is CASTPGQISTDTQYF.

The chain is built from TRBV4-3 and TRBJ1-2; D not certain. This CDR3 is 14 amino acids long. Trimming cost V 0 bases and J 4 bases, with 9 bases left between them. Germline V lookup: CDR1 LGHNA, CDR2 YSLEER. CDR3 nucleotide sequence: TGCGCCAGCAGCCAAGATCGGGTGGGCTATGGCTACACCTTC. Protein sequence: CASSQDRVGYGYTF.

The V call is TRBV7-9, the J call TRBJ1-5, with D possibly matching TRBD1 (5 bases). Per germline, CDR1 SEHNR and CDR2 FQNEAQ (reference sequence). This CDR3 has 13 residues. V was clipped by 1 base and J by 10 bases, with 11 bases between them. The CDR3 DNA reads TGTGCCAGCAGCTTAGGGACATCCAGACCCCAGCATTTT. Protein: CASSLGTSRPQHF.

The V call is TRBV6-5, the J call TRBJ1-6; TRBD1 matches at 7 bases. The CDR3 consists of 15 residues. Trimming at V came to 2 bases and at J to 8 bases, leaving 6 bases not matched to a gene. Germline CDR1 reads MNHEY; CDR2 reads SVGAGI. The CDR3 DNA follows: TGTGCCAGCAGTTACGGGGCAGGGGGAGATTCACCCCTCCACTTT. Protein: CASSYGAGGDSPLHF.

This clone was recorded only once. The chain employs TRBV27 and TRBJ2-1, with 9 bases fitting TRBD2. Germline loops: CDR1 MNHEY, CDR2 SMNVEV (reference sequence). With V trimmed by 2 bases and J by 4 bases, 3 bases remained unmatched. The length of the CDR3 is 15 residues. The CDR3 sequence: CASSLAGGTYNEQFF. In DNA, the CDR3 is TGTGCCAGCAGTTTAGCGGGGGGGACGTACAATGAGCAGTTCTTC.

The V gene is TRBV4-2, the J gene TRBJ2-1; a possible D gene is TRBD2 (5 bases). CDR1 and CDR2 from the germline V gene are LGHNA and YNFKEQ. V was shortened by 1 base and J by 8 bases, with 12 bases between the two germline ends. CDR3 length: 14 residues. The CDR3 here is CASSQVASRHEQFF. CDR3 coding DNA: TGTGCCAGCAGCCAAGTGGCTAGCCGGCATGAGCAGTTCTTC.

The chain joins TRBV6-1 to TRBJ2-7; weak D call: TRBD1 (5 bases). CDR3 length: 16 amino acids. The V gene's germline CDR1 is MNHNS and CDR2 SASEGT. With 3 bases removed from V and 1 base from J, the gap between germline ends came to 16 bases. The CDR3 spells CASSDTVGAGSYEQYF. DNA for the CDR3: TGTGCCAGCAGTGATACAGTAGGGGCAGGGTCCTACGAGCAGTACTTC.

The rearrangement joins TRBV7-8 to TRBJ2-7, with 8 nucleotides matching TRBD2. Germline CDR1 is SGHVS and CDR2 is FQNEAQ. The CDR3 sequence is 14 residues long. The V and J ends lost 6 bases and 1 base, in that order; junction bases with no gene match: 5. The CDR3 is CASSQTSGSYEQYF. The CDR3 DNA follows: TGTGCCAGCAGTCAAACTAGCGGATCCTACGAGCAGTACTTC. The entire variable domain, with the rest obtained from reference TRBV7-8 and TRBJ2-7, is as follows: GAGVSQSPRYKVAKRGQDVALRCDPISGHVSLFWYQQALGQGPEFLTYFQNEAQLDKSGLPSDRFFAERPEGSVSTLKIQRTQQEDSAVYLCASSQTSGSYEQYFGPGTRLTVT.

This sequence joins TRBV7-2 and TRBJ2-7, with TRBD1 identical over 9 bases. Germline V gives CDR1 SGHTA, CDR2 FQGNSA. The junction had 15 bases not matched to a gene; V was cut back by 1 base and J by 8 bases. CDR3 length equals 17 residues. The CDR3: CASSLVGRTGVLLQQYF. For the CDR3, the DNA is TGTGCCAGCAGCTTAGTAGGAAGGACAGGGGTGCTTCTTCAGCAGTACTTC. Full variable domain (missing parts from reference TRBV7-2 and TRBJ2-7): GAGVSQSPSNKVTEKGKDVELRCDPISGHTALYWYRQSLGQGLEFLIYFQGNSAPDKSGLPSDRFSAERTGGSVSTLTIQRTQQEDSAVYLCASSLVGRTGVLLQQYFGPGTRLTVT.

The CDR3 region is CATSKTGGQETQYF. CDR3 DNA: TGTGCCACCTCGAAGACAGGGGGACAAGAGACCCAGTACTTC. This chain uses TRBV15 with TRBJ2-5; 9 bases agree with TRBD1. From germline, CDR1 is LNHNV and CDR2 YYDKDF (reference sequence). The CDR3 runs 14 residues. The ends lost 8 bases at V and 2 bases at J; junction bases unmatched: 6.

The J gene is TRBJ1-4, the V gene TRBV5-6; 9 nucleotides agree with TRBD1. J gave up 5 bases and V 0 bases, and 2 bases lay outside the gene matches. The CDR3 loop spans 15 amino acids. CDR1 is SGHDT and CDR2 is YYEEEE in the germline V gene. DNA of the CDR3: TGTGCCAGCAGCTTGGGGGGACAGGGCAATGAAAAACTGTTTTTT. This sequence encodes CASSLGGQGNEKLFF.

The chain couples TRBV4-3 to TRBJ1-1, with D perhaps matching TRBD1 (5 bases). The germline V gene has CDR1 LGHNA and CDR2 YSLEER. The CDR3 is 15 residues long. The germline V and J ends were trimmed by 3 bases and 0 bases, with 11 bases remaining between them. The CDR3 DNA sequence: TGCGCCAGCAGCCAGGCGGGACGGATGAACACTGAAGCTTTCTTT. This sequence encodes CASSQAGRMNTEAFF.

This chain connects TRBV5-1 to TRBJ2-1; tentatively, D is TRBD2 (6 bases). The germline V gene has CDR1 SGHRS and CDR2 YFSETQ. CDR3 length: 16 residues. Trimming removed 5 bases at V and 1 base at J, with 16 bases between. Written as DNA, the CDR3 is TGCGCCAGCAGGGATGGTGCGGGGCGGTCCTACAATGAGCAGTTCTTC. It codes for CASRDGAGRSYNEQFF.

This clone has just a few counts. The chain is built from TRBV10-3 and TRBJ2-4; the match to TRBD1 covers 7 bases. The CDR3 length is 18 residues. CDR1 and CDR2 from the germline V gene are ENHRY and SYGVKD. Trimming took 2 bases from V and 0 from J; bases not matched to a gene: 10. This chain's CDR3 is CAISEQGEPRAAKNIQYF. The DNA of the CDR3 is TGTGCCATCAGTGAGCAGGGGGAACCCAGGGCAGCCAAAAACATTCAGTACTTC.

The rearrangement joins TRBV7-8 to TRBJ2-6, with 8 bases that match TRBD1. The ends lost 7 bases at V and 4 bases at J; junction bases unmatched: 9. The germline V gene encodes CDR1 SGHVS and CDR2 FQNEAQ. The CDR3 is 16 residues long. Here the CDR3 reads CASNPTRGLGANVLTF. The CDR3 coding sequence is TGTGCCAGCAACCCTACCAGGGGGCTAGGGGCCAACGTCCTGACTTTC.

V is TRBV13 and J is TRBJ1-2, with D possibly matching TRBD1 (6 bases). Germline-derived CDR1 and CDR2 are PRHDT and FYEKMQ (reference sequence). The length of the CDR3 is 15 residues. Trimming took 4 bases from V and 6 from J, leaving 18 bases between them. CDR3 sequence: CASSYQPGQGDGYTF. Written as DNA, the CDR3 is TGTGCCAGCAGCTACCAACCGGGACAAGGGGATGGCTACACCTTC.

This rearrangement joins TRBV5-4 to TRBJ2-5; D is undetermined. The CDR3 is 12 amino acids. CDR1 is SGHNT and CDR2 is YYREEE in the germline V gene (reference sequence). Trimming shortened V by 3 bases and J by 0 bases, and 3 bases separated the two germline ends. The CDR3 coding sequence is TGTGCCAGCAGCTACTACCAAGAGACCCAGTACTTC. Translating gives CASSYYQETQYF.

This chain links TRBV27 with TRBJ2-2, with 7 bases fitting TRBD2. Trimming took 6 bases from V and 8 from J; bases not matched to a gene: 12. Germline V lookup: CDR1 MNHEY, CDR2 SMNVEV (reference sequence). The CDR3 consists of 15 residues. CDR3 nucleotides: TGTGCCAGCAGCCGAGCGGGGCCCTCGGGGGGGGAGCTGTTTTTT. Amino acids: CASSRAGPSGGELFF.

This clone was detected only a few times. The V call is TRBV2, the J call TRBJ1-4; 8 bases match TRBD1. The CDR3 loop spans 11 amino acids. Germline CDR1 and CDR2: SNHLY and FYNNEI. CDR3 DNA: TGTGCTACAGGGGGAGGAGAAAAACTGTTTTTT. Translation gives CATGGGEKLFF.

The J gene is TRBJ1-1, the V gene TRBV6-5; D is ambiguous. Germline CDR1 and CDR2: MNHEY and SVGAGI. This CDR3 has 10 residues. V was cut by 5 bases and J by 10 bases, with 8 bases left in between. The CDR3 coding sequence is TGTGCCAGCAGTGAAGTCGGAGCTTTCTTT. It yields the protein CASSEVGAFF.

This clone showed up just a few times. The chain uses TRBV7-6 and TRBJ1-2, with a tentative D call TRBD1 (5 bases). Germline V CDR1 and CDR2: SGHVS, FNYEAQ. The CDR3 consists of 13 residues. Trimming removed 6 bases at V and 7 bases at J, with 15 bases between. The chain's CDR3 is CASRAGDLAGYTF. The CDR3 DNA reads TGTGCCAGCAGGGCGGGGGATCTGGCTGGCTACACCTTC.

This clone was counted a few times. This chain links TRBV4-2 with TRBJ1-1; possibly TRBD1 for D (6 bases). The germline V gene encodes CDR1 LGHNA and CDR2 YNFKEQ. V gave up 4 bases and J gave up 1 base, with 10 bases separating them. The CDR3 is 14 amino acids. CDR3 protein: CASSRNRENTEAFF. DNA for the CDR3: TGTGCCAGCAGCCGCAACAGGGAGAACACTGAAGCTTTCTTT.